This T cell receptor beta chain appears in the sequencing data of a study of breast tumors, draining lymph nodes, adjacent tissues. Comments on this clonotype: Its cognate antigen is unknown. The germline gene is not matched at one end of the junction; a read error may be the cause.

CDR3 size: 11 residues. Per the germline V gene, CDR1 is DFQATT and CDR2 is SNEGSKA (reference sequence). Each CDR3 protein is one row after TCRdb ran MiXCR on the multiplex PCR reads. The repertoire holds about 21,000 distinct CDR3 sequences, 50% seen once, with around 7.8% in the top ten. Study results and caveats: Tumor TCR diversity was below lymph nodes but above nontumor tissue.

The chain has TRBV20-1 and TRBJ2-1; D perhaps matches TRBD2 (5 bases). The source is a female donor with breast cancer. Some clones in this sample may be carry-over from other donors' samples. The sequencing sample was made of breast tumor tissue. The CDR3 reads CSASRYNERSF. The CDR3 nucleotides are TGCAGTGCTAGCAGATACAATGAGCGGTCCTTC.